The following is a T cell receptor beta chain sequence with its context. Its specificity is unknown. The PCR made use of 60 Vbeta and 13 Jbeta primers. Data came from immunoSEQ multiplex PCR; TCRdb stores just in-frame clones and leaves some out. The sample yields around 130,000 clones, 75% to 85% seen once. These data originate in a study of cytomegalovirus exposure and HLA in healthy donors. In the study overall: Caucasian-associated ancestry cluster membership applied to about 83% of nearly 400 genotyped donors.

Whole-study results and caveats: Investigators reported some 150 TCR beta chains as tied to cytomegalovirus. A missense DCLRE1C variant was associated with V- and J-gene trimming of TCR beta chains in a later analysis, and an independent cohort replicated the association.

Sample: PBMCs. This TCR was recovered from a man aged 30 to 45 in good health and CMV-seronegative.

The CDR3 nucleotides read TGTGCCAGCAGTTACTCGGCGGGAGGGAACACCGGGGAGCTGTTTTTT. Translation: CASSYSAGGNTGELFF. The chain joins TRBV6-6 to TRBJ2-2; 8 bases are shared with TRBD2. The CDR3 totals 16 residues. Looked up from germline, CDR1 is MNHNY and CDR2 is SVGAGI (reference sequence). Trimming cost V 0 bases and J 1 base; bases outside gene matches: 1.